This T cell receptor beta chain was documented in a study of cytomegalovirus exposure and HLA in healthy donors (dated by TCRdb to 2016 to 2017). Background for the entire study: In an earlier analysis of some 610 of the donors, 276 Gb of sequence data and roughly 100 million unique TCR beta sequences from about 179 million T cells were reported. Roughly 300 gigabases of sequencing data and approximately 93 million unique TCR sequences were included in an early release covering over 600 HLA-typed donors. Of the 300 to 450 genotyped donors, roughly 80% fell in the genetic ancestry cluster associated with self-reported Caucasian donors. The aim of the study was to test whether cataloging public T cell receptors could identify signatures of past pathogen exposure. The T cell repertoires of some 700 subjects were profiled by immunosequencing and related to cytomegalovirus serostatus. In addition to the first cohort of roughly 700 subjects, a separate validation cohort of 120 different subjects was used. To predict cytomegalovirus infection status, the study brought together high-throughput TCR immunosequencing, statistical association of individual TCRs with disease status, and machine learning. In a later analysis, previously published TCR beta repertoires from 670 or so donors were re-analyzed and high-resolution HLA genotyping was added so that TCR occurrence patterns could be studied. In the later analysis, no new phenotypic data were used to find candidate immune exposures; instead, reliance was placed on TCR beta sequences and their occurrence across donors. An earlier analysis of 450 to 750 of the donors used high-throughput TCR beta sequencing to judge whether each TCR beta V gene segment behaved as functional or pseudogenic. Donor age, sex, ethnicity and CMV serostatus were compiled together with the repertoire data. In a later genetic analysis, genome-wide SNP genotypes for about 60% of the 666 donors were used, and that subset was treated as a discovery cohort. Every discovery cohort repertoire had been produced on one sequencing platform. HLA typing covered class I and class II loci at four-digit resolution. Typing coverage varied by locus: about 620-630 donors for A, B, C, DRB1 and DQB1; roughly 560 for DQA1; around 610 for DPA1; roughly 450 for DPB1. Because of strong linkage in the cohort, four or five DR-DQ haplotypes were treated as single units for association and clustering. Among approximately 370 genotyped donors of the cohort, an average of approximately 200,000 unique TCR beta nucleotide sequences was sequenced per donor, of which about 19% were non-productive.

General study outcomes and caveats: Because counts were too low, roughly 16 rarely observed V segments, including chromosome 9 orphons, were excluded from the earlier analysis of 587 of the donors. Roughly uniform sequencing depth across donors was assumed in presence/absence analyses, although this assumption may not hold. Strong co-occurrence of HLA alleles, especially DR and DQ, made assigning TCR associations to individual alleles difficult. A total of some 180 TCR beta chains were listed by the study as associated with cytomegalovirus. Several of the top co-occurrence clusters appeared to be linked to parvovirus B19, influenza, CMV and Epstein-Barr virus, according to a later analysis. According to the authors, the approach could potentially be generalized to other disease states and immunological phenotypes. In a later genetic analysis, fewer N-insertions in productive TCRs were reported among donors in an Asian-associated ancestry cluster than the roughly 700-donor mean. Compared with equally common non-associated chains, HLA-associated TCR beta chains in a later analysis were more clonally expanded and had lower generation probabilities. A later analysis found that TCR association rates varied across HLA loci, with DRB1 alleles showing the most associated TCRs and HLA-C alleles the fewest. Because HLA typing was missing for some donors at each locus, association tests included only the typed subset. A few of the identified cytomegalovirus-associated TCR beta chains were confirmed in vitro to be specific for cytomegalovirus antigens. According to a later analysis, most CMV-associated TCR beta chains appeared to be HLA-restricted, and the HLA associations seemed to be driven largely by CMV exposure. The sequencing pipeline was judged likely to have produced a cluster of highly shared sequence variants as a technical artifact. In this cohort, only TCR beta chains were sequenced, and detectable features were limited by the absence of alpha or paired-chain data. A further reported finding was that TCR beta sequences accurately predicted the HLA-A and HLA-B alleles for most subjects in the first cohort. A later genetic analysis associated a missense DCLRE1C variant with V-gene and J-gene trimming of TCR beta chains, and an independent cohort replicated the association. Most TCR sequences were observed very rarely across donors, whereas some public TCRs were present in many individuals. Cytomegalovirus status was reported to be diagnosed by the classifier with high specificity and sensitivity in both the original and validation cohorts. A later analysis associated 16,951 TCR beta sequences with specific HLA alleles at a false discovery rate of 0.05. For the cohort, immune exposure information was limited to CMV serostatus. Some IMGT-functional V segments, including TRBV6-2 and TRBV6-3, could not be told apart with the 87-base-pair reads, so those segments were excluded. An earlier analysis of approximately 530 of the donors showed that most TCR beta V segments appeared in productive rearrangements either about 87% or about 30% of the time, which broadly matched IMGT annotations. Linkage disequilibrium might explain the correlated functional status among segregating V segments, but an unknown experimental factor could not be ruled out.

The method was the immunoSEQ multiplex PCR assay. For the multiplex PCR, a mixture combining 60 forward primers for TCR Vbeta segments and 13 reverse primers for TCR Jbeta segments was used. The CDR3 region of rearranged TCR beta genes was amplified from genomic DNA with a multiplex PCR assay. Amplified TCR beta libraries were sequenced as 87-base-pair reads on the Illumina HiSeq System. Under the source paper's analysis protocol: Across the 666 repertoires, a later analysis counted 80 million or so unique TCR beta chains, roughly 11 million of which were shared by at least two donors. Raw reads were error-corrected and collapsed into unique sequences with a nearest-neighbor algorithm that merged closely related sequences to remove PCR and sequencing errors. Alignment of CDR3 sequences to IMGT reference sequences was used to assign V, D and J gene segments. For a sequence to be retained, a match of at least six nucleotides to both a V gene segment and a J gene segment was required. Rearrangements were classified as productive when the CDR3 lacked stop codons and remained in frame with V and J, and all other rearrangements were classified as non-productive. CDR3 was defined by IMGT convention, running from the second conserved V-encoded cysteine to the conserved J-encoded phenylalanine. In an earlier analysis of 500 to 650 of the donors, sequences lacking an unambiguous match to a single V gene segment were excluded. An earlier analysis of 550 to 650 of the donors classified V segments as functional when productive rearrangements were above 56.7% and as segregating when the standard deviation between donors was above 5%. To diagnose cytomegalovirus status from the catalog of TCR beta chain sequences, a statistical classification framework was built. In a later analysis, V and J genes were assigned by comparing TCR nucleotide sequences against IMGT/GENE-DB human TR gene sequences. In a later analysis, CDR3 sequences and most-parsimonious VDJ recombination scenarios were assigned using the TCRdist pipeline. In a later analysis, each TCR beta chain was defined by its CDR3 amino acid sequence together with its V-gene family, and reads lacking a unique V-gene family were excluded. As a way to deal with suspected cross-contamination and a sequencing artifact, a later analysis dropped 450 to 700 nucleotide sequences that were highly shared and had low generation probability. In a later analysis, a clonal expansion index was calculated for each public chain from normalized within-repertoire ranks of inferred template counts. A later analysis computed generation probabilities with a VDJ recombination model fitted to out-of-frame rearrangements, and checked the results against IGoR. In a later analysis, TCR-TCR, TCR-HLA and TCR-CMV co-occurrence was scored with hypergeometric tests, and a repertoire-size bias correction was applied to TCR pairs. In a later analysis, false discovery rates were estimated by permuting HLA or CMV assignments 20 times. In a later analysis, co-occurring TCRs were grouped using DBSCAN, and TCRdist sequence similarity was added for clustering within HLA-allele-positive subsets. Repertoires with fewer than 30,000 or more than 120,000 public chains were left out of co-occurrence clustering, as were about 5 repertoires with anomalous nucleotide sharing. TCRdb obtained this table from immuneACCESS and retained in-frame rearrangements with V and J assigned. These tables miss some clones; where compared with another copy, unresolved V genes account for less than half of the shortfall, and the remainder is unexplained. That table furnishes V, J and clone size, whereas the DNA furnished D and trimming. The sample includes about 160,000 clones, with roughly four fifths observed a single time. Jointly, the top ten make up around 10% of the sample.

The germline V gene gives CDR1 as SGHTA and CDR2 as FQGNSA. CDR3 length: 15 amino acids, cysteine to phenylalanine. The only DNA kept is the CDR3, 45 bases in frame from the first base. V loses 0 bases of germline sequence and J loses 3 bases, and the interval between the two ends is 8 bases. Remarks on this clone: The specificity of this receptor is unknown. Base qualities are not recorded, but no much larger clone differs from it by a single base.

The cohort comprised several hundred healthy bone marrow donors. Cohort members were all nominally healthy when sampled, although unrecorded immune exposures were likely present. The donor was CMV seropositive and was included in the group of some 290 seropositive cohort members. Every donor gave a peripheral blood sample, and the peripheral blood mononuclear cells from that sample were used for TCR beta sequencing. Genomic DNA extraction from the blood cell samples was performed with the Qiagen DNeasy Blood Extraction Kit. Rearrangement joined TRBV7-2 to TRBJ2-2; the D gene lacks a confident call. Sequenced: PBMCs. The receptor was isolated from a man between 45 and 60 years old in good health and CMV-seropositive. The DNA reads TGTGCCAGCAGCTTAGCTGGCTTATACACCGGGGAGCTGTTTTTT. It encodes CASSLAGLYTGELFF. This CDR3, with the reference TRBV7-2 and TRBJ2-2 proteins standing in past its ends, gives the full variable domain GAGVSQSPSNKVTEKGKDVELRCDPISGHTALYWYRQSLGQGLEFLIYFQGNSAPDKSGLPSDRFSAERTGGSVSTLTIQRTQQEDSAVYLCASSLAGLYTGELFFGEGSRLTVL.